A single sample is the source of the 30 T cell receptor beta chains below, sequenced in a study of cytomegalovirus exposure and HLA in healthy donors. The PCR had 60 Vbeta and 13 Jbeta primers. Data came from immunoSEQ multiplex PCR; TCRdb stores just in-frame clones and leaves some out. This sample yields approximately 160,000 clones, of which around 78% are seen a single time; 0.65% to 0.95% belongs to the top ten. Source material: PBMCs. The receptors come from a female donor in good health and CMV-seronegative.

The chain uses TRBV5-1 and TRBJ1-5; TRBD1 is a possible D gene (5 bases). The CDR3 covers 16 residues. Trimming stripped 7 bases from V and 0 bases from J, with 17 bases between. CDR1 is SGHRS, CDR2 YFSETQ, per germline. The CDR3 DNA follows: TGCGCCAGCCAGCCGGGGGACGGAAATAGCAATCAGCCCCAGCATTTT. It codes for CASQPGDGNSNQPQHF.

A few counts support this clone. Here the CDR3 DNA reads TGTGCCAGCAGCCGGGGGAATACCTACAATGAGCAGTTCTTC. Translation: CASSRGNTYNEQFF. The chain recombines TRBV7-6 with TRBJ2-1, with D possibly matching TRBD2 (6 bases). The CDR3 covers 14 residues. Trimming left V 5 bases short and J 2 bases short, with 10 bases between. Germline assignment: CDR1 SGHVS and CDR2 FNYEAQ.

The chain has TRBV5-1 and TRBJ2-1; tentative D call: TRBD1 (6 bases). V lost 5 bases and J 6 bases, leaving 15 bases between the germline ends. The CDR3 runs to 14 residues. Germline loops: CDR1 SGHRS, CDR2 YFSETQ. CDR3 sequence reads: CASRQGVGSNEQFF. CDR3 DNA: TGCGCCAGCAGACAGGGCGTCGGAAGCAATGAGCAGTTCTTC.

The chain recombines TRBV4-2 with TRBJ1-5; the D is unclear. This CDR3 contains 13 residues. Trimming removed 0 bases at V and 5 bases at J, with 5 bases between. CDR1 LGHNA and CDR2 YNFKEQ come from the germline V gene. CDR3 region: CASSQDRDQPQHF. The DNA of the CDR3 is TGTGCCAGCAGCCAAGACCGGGATCAGCCCCAGCATTTT.

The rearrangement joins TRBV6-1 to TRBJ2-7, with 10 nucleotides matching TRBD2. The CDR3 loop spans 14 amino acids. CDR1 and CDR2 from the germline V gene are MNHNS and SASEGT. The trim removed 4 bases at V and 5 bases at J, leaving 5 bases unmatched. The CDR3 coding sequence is TGTGCCAGCAGTGTGCAGCGGGGGGGTAACGAGCAGTACTTC. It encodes CASSVQRGGNEQYF.

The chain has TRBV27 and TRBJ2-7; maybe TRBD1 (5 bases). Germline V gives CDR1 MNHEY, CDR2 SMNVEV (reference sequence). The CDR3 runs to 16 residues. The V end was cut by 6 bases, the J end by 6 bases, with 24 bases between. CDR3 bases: TGTGCCAGCAGCCCCTCGATCGGACATAAGGCAATCGAGCAGTACTTC. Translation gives CASSPSIGHKAIEQYF.

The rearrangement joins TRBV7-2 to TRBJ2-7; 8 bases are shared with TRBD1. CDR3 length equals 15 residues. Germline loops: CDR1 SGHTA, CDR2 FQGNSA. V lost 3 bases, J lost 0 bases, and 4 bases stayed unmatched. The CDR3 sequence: CASSFFRGRSYEQYF. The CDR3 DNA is TGTGCCAGCAGCTTCTTCAGGGGGCGCTCCTACGAGCAGTACTTC.

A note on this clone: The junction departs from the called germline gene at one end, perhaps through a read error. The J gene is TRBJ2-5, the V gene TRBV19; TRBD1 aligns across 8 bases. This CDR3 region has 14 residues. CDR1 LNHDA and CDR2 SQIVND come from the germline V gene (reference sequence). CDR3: CASRPGGVGDEQNF. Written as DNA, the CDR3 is TGTGCCAGTAGACCAGGGGGCGTCGGGGACGAGCAGAACTTC.

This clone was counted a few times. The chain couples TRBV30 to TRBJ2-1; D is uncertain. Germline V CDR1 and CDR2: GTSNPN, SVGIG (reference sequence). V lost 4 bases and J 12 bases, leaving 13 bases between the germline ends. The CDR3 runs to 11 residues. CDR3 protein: CAWTTSSRQFF. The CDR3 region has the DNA TGTGCCTGGACTACTTCTAGTCGGCAGTTCTTC.

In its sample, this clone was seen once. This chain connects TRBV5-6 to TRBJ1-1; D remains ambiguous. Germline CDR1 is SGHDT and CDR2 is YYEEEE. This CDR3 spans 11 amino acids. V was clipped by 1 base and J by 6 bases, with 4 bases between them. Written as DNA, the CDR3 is TGTGCCAGCAGCTTGCAGTCTGAAGCTTTCTTT. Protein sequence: CASSLQSEAFF. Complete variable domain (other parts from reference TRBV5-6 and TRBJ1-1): DAGVTQSPTHLIKTRGQQVTLRCSPKSGHDTVSWYQQALGQGPQFIFQYYEEEERQRGNFPDRFSGHQFPNYSSELNVNALLLGDSALYLCASSLQSEAFFGQGTRLTVV.

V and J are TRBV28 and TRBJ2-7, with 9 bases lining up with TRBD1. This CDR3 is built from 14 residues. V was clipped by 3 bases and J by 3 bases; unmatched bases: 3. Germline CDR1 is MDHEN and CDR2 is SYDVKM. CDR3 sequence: CASSLNRGHYEQYF. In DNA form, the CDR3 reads TGTGCCAGCAGTTTGAACAGGGGGCACTACGAGCAGTACTTC.

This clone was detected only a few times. The CDR3 coding sequence is TGTGCCAGCAGCCAACGGCTAGCGGGGGGGACAGATACGCAGTATTTT. Protein sequence: CASSQRLAGGTDTQYF. The gene calls are TRBV4-2 and TRBJ2-3, with 12 bases fitting TRBD2. CDR1 is LGHNA, CDR2 YNFKEQ, per germline. The CDR3 runs to 16 residues. V trimming: 2 bases; J trimming: 3 bases; junction bases outside the gene matches: 3.

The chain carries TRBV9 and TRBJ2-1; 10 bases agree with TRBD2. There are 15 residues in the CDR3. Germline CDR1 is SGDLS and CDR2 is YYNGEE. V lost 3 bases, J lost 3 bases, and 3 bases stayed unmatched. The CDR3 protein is CASSESGGDYNEQFF. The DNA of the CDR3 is TGTGCCAGCAGCGAGAGCGGGGGGGACTACAATGAGCAGTTCTTC. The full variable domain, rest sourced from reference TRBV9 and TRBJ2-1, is DSGVTQTPKHLITATGQRVTLRCSPRSGDLSVYWYQQSLDQGLQFLIQYYNGEERAKGNILERFSAQQFPDLHSELNLSSLELGDSALYFCASSESGGDYNEQFFGPGTRLTVL.

As DNA, the CDR3 is TGTGCCAGCAGTCGTGTGGGGACAGGCTCCTATGGCTACACCTTC. Translated, it gives CASSRVGTGSYGYTF. The rearrangement joins TRBV2 to TRBJ1-2; TRBD1 agrees at 8 bases. The CDR3 has 15 amino acids. The trim removed 5 bases at V and 4 bases at J, leaving 9 bases unmatched. The germline CDR1 and CDR2 sequences are SNHLY and FYNNEI. Variable domain in full (rest from reference TRBV2 and TRBJ1-2): EPEVTQTPSHQVTQMGQEVILRCVPISNHLYFYWYRQILGQKVEFLVSFYNNEISEKSEIFDDQFSVERPDGSNFTLKIRSTKLEDSAMYFCASSRVGTGSYGYTFGSGTRLTVV.

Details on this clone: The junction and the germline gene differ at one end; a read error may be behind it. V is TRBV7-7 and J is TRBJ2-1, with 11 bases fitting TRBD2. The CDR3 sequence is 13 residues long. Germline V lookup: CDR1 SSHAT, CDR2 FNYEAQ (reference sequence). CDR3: CASSSSGGTEQFF. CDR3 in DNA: TGTGCTAGCAGCTCTAGCGGGGGGACCGAGCAGTTCTTC.

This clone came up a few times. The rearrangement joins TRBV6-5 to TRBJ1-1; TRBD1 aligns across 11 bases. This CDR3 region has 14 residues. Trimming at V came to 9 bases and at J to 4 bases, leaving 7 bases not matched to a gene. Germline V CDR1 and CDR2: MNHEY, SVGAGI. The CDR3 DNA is TGTGCCAGTAGTGGACAGGGGGCTGGCACTGAAGCTTTCTTT. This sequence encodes CASSGQGAGTEAFF.

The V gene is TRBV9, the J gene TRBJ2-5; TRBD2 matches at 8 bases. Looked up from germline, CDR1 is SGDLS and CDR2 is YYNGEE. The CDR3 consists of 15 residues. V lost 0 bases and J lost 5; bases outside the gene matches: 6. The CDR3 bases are TGTGCCAGCAGCGTAGCCTCGGGCGGGAGGGAGACCCAGTACTTC. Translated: CASSVASGGRETQYF.

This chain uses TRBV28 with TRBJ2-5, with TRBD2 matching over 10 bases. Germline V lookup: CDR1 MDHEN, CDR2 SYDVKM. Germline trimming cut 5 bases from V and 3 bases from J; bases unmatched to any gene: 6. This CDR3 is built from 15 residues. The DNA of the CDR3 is TGTGCCAGCAGTATAGCGGGAGGCCGCGAAGAGACCCAGTACTTC. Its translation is CASSIAGGREETQYF.

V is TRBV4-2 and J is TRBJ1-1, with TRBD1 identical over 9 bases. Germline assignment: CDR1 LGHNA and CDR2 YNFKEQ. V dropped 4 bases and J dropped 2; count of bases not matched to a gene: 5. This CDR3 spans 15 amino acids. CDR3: CASSRGQGANTEAFF. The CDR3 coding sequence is TGTGCCAGCAGCCGGGGACAGGGAGCCAACACTGAAGCTTTCTTT.

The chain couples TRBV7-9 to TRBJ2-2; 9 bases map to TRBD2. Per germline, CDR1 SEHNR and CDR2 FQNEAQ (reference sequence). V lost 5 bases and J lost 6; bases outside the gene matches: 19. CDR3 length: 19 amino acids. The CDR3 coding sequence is TGTGCCAGCAGCCGAACCCGTCAATTAGCGGGAGTGGGATCCGGGGAGCTGTTTTTT. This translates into CASSRTRQLAGVGSGELFF.

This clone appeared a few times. The CDR3 nucleotides are TGTGCCAGCAGCCCCCGGACAGGAAAAGGCACTGAAGCTTTCTTT. This encodes CASSPRTGKGTEAFF. The V gene is TRBV7-9, the J gene TRBJ1-1; 7 bases map to TRBD1. The CDR3 consists of 15 residues. Looked up from germline, CDR1 is SEHNR and CDR2 is FQNEAQ (reference sequence). V was clipped by 5 bases and J by 4 bases; unmatched bases: 10. The variable domain in full, completed from reference TRBV7-9 and TRBJ1-1, reads DTGVSQNPRHKITKRGQNVTFRCDPISEHNRLYWYRQTLGQGPEFLTYFQNEAQLEKSRLLSDRFSAERPKGSFSTLEIQRTEQGDSAMYLCASSPRTGKGTEAFFGQGTRLTVV.

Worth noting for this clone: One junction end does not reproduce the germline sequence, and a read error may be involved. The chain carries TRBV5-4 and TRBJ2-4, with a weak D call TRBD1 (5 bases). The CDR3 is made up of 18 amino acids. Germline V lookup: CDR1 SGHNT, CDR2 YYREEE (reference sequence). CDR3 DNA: TGTGCCAGCACCCCAAGGCCGGGCAGGGCTCTTGCCAAAAACAGTCAGTACTTC. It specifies CASTPRPGRALAKNSQYF.

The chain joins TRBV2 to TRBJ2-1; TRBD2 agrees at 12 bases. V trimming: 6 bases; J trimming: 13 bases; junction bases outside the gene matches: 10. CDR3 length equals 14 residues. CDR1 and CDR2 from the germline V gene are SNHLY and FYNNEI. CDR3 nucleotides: TGTGCCAGCAGCCTGACTAGCGGGAGTTGGGAACAGTTCTTC. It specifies CASSLTSGSWEQFF.

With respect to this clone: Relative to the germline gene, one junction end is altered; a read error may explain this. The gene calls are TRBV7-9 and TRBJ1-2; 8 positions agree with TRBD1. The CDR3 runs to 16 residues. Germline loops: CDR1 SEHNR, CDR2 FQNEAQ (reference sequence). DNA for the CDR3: TGTTCCAGCAGCTTATCCTCGGGGACAGGCAGCCGTGGCTACACCTTC. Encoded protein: CSSSLSSGTGSRGYTF.

The CDR3 spells CAISAGTSGRAVDTQYF. The CDR3 DNA is TGTGCCATCAGTGCCGGGACTAGCGGGAGGGCCGTAGATACGCAGTATTTT. The chain joins TRBV10-3 to TRBJ2-3, with 16 positions matching TRBD2. Germline V gene data show CDR1 as ENHRY and CDR2 as SYGVKD. The trim removed 4 bases at V and 5 bases at J, leaving 6 bases unmatched. CDR3 size: 17 residues.

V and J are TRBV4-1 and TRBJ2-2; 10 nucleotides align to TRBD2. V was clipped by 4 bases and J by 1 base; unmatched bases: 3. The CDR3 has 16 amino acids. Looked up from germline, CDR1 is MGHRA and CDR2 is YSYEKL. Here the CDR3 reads CASSLWTSGNTGELFF. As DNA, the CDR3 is TGCGCCAGCAGCCTGTGGACTAGCGGGAACACCGGGGAGCTGTTTTTT.

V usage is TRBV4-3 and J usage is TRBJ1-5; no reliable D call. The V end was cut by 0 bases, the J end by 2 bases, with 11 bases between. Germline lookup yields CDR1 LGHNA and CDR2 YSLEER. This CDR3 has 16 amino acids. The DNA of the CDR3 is TGCGCCAGCAGCCAAGAGTTTTCGGTGCGCAATCAGCCCCAGCATTTT. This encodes CASSQEFSVRNQPQHF.

The CDR3 coding sequence is TGTGCCAGCAGCCCTCAACAGGGGGCGAACACTGAAGCTTTCTTT. Translated, it gives CASSPQQGANTEAFF. V usage is TRBV9 and J usage is TRBJ1-1; TRBD1 aligns across 9 bases. The CDR3 is 15 residues long. The junction had 5 bases not matched to a gene; V was cut back by 4 bases and J by 1 base. Per germline, CDR1 SGDLS and CDR2 YYNGEE.

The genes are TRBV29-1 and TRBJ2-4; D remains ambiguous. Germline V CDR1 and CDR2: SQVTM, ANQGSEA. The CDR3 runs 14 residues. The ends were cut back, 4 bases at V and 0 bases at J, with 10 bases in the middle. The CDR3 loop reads CSVVPHTAKNIQYF. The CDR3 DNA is TGCAGCGTTGTGCCCCACACAGCCAAAAACATTCAGTACTTC. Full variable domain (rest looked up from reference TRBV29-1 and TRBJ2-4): SAVISQKPSRDICQRGTSLTIQCQVDSQVTMMFWYRQQPGQSLTLIATANQGSEATYESGFVIDKFPISRPNLTFSTLTVSNMSPEDSSIYLCSVVPHTAKNIQYFGAGTRLSVL.

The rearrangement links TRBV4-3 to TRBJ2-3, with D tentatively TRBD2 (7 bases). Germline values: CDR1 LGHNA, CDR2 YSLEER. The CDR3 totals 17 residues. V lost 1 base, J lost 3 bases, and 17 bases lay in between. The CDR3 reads CASSQALGAGATDTQYF. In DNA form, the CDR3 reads TGCGCCAGCAGCCAAGCCCTTGGGGCGGGGGCAACAGATACGCAGTATTTT.